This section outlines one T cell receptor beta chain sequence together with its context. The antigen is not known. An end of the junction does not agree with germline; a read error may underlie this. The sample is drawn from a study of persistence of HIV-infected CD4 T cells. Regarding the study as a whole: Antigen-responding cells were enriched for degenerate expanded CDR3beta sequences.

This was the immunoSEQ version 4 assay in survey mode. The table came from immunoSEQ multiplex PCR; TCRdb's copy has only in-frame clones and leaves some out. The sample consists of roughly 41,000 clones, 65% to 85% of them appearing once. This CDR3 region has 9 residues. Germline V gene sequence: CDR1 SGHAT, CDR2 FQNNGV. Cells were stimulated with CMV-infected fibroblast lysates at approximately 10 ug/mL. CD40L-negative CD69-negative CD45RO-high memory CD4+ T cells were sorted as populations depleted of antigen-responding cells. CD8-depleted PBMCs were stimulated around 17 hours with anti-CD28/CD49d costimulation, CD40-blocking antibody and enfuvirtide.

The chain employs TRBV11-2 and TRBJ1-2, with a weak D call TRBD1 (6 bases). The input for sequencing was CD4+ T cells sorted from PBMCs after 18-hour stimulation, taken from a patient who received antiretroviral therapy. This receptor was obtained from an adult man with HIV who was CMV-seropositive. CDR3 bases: TGTGCCAGCACCCGGGACACCTTTTTC. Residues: CASTRDTFF.